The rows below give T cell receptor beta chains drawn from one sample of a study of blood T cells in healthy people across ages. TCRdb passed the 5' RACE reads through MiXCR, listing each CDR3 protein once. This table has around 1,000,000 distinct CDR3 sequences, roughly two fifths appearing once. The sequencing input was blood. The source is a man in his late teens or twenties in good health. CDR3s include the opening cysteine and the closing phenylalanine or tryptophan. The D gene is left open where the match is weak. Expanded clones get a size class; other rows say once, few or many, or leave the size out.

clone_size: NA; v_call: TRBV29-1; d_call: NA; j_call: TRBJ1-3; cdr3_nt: TGCAGCGTGGCGGGACGGTTAGGAAACACCATATATTTT; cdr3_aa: CSVAGRLGNTIYF
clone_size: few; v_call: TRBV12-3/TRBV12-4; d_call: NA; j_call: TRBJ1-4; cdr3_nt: TGTGCCAGCACTACTCAAGGGGCACACAATGAAAAACTGTTTTTT; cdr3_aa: CASTTQGAHNEKLFF
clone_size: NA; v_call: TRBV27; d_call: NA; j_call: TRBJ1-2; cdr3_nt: TGTGCCAGCAGTCCGTCCCTGGTAAACTATGGCTACACCTTC; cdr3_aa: CASSPSLVNYGYTF
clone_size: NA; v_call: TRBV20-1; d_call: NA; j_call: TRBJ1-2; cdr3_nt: TGCAGTGCTAGAGTGGTCGAGTATGGCTACACCTTC; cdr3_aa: CSARVVEYGYTF
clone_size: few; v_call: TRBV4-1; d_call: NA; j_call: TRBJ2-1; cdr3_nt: TGCGCCAGCAGCCAAGAATCCCCGACACTATACAATGAGCAGTTCTTC; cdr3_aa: CASSQESPTLYNEQFF
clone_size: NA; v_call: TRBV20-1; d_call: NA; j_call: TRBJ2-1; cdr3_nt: TGCAGTGCTTACAGGGATGAGCAGTTCTTC; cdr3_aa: CSAYRDEQFF
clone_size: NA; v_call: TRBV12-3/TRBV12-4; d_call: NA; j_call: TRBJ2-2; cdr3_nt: TGTGCCAGCAGCTTCTCCTGGGGCCCCAGATTCCCCGGGGAGCTGTTTTTT; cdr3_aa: CASSFSWGPRFPGELFF
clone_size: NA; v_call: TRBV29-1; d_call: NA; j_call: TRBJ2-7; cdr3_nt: TGCAGCGTTGCGCTGCAGGGTGACGAGCAGTACTTC; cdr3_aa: CSVALQGDEQYF
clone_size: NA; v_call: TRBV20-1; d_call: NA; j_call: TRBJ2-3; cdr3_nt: TGCAGTGCTAGAGATAGTCGGACTTCAGATACGCAGTATTTT; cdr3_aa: CSARDSRTSDTQYF
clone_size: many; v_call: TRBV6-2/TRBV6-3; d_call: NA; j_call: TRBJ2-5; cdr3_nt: TGTGCCAGCAGCGAGAGGTGGACCTACAACGAACAAGAGACCCAGTACTTC; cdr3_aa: CASSERWTYNEQETQYF
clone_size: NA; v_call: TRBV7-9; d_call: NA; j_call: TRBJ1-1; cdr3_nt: TGTGCCAGCAGCTTACCGGCAGCCGAAGCTTTCTTT; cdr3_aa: CASSLPAAEAFF
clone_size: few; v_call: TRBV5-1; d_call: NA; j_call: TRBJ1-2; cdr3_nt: TGCGCCAGCAGCTTGGCGGCAGGAGGGGATGGCTACACCTTC; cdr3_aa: CASSLAAGGDGYTF
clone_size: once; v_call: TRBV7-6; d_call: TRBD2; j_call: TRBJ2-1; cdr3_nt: TGTGCCGGCAGCTTAGCGGGCAATTACAATGAGCAGTTCTTC; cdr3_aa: CAGSLAGNYNEQFF
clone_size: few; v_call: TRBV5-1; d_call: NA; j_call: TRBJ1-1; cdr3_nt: TGCGCCAGCAGCGTGGAGTGGGGCACTGAAGCTTTCTTT; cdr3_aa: CASSVEWGTEAFF
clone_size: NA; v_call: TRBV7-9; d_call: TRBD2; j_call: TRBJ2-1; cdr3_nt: TGTGCCAGCAGCCCCTACCCTCGACTAGCGGCCTACAATGAGCAGTTCTTC; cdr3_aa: CASSPYPRLAAYNEQFF
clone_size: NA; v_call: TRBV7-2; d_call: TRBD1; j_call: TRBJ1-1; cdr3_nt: TGTGCCAGCAGCTTAACCGGACAGGGAGAGACTGAAGCTTTCTTT; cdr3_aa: CASSLTGQGETEAFF
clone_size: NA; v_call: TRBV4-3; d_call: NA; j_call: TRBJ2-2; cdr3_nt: TGCGCCAGCAGCCAAGATGTCAGATCCACCGGGGAGCTGTTTTTT; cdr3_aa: CASSQDVRSTGELFF
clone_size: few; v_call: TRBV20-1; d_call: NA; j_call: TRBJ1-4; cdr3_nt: TGCAGTGCTAGTTCTGGGAGGGAGGAAAAACTGTTTTTT; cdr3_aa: CSASSGREEKLFF
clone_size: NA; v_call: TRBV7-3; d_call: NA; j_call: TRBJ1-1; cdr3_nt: TGTGCCAGCAGCTTAAAGGGGTGGGGGACATGGGCCGGCACTGAAGCTTTCTTT; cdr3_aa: CASSLKGWGTWAGTEAFF
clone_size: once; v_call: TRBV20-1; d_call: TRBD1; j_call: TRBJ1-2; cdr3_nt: TGCAGTGCTCCCCCGGGACAGGGTATTGACTATGGCTACACCTTC; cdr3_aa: CSAPPGQGIDYGYTF
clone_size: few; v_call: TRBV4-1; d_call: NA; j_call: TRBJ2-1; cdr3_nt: TGCGCCAGCAGCCCCAAGGAGTCGACCCATTCCAATGAGCAGTTCTTC; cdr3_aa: CASSPKESTHSNEQFF
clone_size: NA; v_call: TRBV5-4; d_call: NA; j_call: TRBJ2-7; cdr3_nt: TGTGCCAGCAGCTCCACCGACGACGAGCAGTACTTC; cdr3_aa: CASSSTDDEQYF
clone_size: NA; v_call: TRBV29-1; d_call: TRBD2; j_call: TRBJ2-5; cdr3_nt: TGCAGCGTAGGACTAGCGGGGTCTCAGGAGACCCAGTACTTC; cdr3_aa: CSVGLAGSQETQYF
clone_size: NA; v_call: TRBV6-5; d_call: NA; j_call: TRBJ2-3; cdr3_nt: TGTGCCAGCAGTTATGAAGGACTTAGCACAGATACGCAGTATTTT; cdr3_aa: CASSYEGLSTDTQYF
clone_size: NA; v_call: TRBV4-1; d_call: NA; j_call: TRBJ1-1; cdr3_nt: TGCGCCAGCAGCCAGCTACAGGACACTGAAGCTTTCTTT; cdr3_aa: CASSQLQDTEAFF
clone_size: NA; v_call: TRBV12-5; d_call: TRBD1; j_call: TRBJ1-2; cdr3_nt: TGTGCTAGTGGTGAAGGGACAGGGGTTGGCTACACCTTC; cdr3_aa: CASGEGTGVGYTF
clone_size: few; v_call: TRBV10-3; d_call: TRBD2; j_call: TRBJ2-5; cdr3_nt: TGTGCCACCGCCCGGACTAGCGGATATCTTAGCAATGAGCAGTACTTC; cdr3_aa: CATARTSGYLSNEQYF
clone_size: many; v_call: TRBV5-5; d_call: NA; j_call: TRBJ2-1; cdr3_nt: TGTGCCAGCAGCCCCACTAGGAGCTCCTACAATGAGCAGTTCTTC; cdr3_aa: CASSPTRSSYNEQFF
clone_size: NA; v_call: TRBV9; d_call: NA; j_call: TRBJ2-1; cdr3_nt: TGTGCCAGCAGCGTCAGGCACAATGGGCAGTTCTTC; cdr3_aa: CASSVRHNGQFF
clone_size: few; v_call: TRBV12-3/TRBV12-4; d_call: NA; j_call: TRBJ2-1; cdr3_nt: TGTGCCAGCAGTTTGAGCGGGGAACAGGGTGAGCAGTTCTTC; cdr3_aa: CASSLSGEQGEQFF
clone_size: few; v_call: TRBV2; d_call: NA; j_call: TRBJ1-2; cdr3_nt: TGTGCCAGCAGTGAAGTGGAACGGTATGGCTACACCTTC; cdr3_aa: CASSEVERYGYTF
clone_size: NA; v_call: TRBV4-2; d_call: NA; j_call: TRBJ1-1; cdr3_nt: TGTGCCAGCAGCAAAGTGTCGGCCAGTATGAACACTGAAGCTTTCTTT; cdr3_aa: CASSKVSASMNTEAFF